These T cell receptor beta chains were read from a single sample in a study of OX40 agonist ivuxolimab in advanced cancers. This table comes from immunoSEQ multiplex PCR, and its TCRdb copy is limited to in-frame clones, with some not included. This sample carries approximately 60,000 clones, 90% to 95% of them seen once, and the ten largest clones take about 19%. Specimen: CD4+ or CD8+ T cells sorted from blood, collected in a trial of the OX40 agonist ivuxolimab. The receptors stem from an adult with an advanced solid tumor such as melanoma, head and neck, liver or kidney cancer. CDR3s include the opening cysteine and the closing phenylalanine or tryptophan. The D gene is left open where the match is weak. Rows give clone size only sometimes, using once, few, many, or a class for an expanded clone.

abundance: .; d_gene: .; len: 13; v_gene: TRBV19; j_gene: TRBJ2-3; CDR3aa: CASSIIVTDTQYF; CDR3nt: TGTGCCAGTAGTATTATAGTCACAGATACGCAGTATTTT
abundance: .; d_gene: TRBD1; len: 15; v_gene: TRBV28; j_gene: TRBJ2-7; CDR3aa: CASSFLTDRAYEQYF; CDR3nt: TGTGCCAGCAGTTTTCTAACCGACAGGGCCTACGAGCAGTACTTC
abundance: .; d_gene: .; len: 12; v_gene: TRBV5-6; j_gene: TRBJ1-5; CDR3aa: CASSLGSQPQHF; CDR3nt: TGTGCCAGCAGCTTGGGATCCCAGCCCCAGCATTTT
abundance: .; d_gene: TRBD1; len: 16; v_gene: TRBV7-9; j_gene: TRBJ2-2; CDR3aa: CASSWPLTGPAGELFF; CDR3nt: TGTGCCAGCAGCTGGCCCCTGACAGGGCCCGCCGGGGAGCTGTTTTTT
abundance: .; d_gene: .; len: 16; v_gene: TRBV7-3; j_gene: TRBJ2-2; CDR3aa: CASSLIRTTNTGELFF; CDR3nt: TGTGCCAGCAGCTTAATCCGGACAACCAACACCGGGGAGCTGTTTTTT
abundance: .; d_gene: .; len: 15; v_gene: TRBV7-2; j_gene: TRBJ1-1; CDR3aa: CASSSPGHPNTEAFF; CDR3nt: TGTGCCAGCAGCTCACCGGGACACCCGAACACTGAAGCTTTCTTT
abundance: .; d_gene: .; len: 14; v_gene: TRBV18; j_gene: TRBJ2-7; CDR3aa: CASSPLNRDYEQYF; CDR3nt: TGTGCCAGCTCACCACTCAACAGGGACTACGAGCAGTACTTC
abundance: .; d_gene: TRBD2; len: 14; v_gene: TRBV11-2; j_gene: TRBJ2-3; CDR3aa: CASTLAGKTDTQYF; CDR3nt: TGTGCCAGCACCCTAGCGGGAAAAACAGATACGCAGTATTTT
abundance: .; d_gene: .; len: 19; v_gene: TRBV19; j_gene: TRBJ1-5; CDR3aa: CASTSYKEREYYSNQPQHF; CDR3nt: TGTGCCAGTACCTCATACAAGGAGAGGGAATATTATAGCAATCAGCCCCAGCATTTT
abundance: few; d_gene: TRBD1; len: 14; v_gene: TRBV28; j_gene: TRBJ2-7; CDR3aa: CASSESTGMDEQYF; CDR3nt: TGTGCCAGCAGCGAGTCGACAGGGATGGACGAGCAGTACTTC
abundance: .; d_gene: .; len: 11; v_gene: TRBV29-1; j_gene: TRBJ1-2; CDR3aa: CSVETVHGYTF; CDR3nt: TGCAGCGTTGAAACGGTCCATGGCTACACCTTC
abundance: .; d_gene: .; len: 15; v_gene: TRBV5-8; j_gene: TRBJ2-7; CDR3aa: CASNYPIGVSYEQYF; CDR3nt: TGTGCCAGCAACTACCCGATAGGAGTTTCCTACGAGCAGTACTTC
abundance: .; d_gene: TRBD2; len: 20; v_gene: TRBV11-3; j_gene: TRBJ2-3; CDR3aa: CASSPSRLAGGPDSTDTQYF; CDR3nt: TGTGCCAGCAGCCCTTCCAGACTAGCGGGAGGACCGGATAGCACAGATACGCAGTATTTT
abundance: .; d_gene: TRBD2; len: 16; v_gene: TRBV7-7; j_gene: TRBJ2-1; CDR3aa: CASSPQTSGSYNEQFF; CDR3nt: TGTGCTAGCAGCCCCCAGACTAGCGGCAGTTACAATGAGCAGTTCTTC